This T cell receptor beta chain originates from a study of blood T cell repertoires in COVID-19. V was trimmed by 1 base and J by 1 base, leaving 7 bases between them. Per the germline V gene, CDR1 is SGHDN and CDR2 is FVKESK. This CDR3 has 14 residues. Individuals drawn from 20 to 30 US areas were about 18 to 95 years old. TCRdb's table, derived via immunoSEQ multiplex PCR, lists solely in-frame clones and lacks some. The data show some 170,000 clones, roughly 88% seen once. The chain has TRBV14 and TRBJ1-1; the D is unclear. Input material: PBMCs or T cells enriched from blood (not recorded which). The TCR originated in a man aged 45-60 years who had recovered from COVID-19. CDR3 sequence reads: CASSQVGWNTEAFF. The CDR3 DNA follows: TGTGCCAGCAGCCAAGTCGGGTGGAACACTGAAGCTTTCTTT.